The subject of this entry is one T cell receptor beta chain. Its antigen is still unknown. This entry is derived from a study of glioma-infiltrating T cells after dendritic cell vaccination. Study context: Glioblastoma patients came from Phase I and II dendritic cell vaccination trials.

Time point denoted: after dendritic cell vaccination, including at tumor progression/relapse. Study-wide findings and caveats: Longer survival after dendritic cell vaccination followed higher pretreatment TIL content.

This table comes from immunoSEQ multiplex PCR, and its TCRdb copy is limited to in-frame clones, with some not included. Among approximately 85,000 clones listed, 85% were seen once. This TCR was sampled from a human donor with glioblastoma. Sample: blood, taken after dendritic cell vaccination.

This CDR3 reads CASSFSRGETQYF. The CDR3 DNA reads TGCGCCAGCAGCTTTTCCAGGGGAGAGACCCAGTACTTC. The gene calls are TRBV5-1 and TRBJ2-5, with D perhaps TRBD1 (6 bases). Trimming stripped 2 bases from V and 4 bases from J, with 9 bases between. The CDR3 runs to 13 residues. Per germline, CDR1 SGHRS and CDR2 YFSETQ.